This T cell receptor (beta chain) was observed in a study of shared clonotypes between healthy human individuals. TCRdb's table, derived via immunoSEQ multiplex PCR, lists solely in-frame clones and lacks some. The table includes roughly 770,000 clones, 96% detected once. Study outcomes and limitations: Four donors had about 5% of their naive CD4 clonotypes in common.

The naive CD8 subset, CD45RO-negative cells positively selected for CCR7, excluded terminally differentiated effector memory CD45RA+ cells. Worth noting for this clone: Its specificity is unknown.

The specimen was naive CD8+ T cells sorted from blood. The sequence came from a man under 40 in good health.

The DNA of the CDR3 is TGTGCCAGCAGCGTGTGGGGCGGGGTGAACACCGGGGAGCTGTTTTTT. As protein: CASSVWGGVNTGELFF. The chain carries TRBV9 and TRBJ2-2, with D maybe TRBD2 (6 bases). Trimming removed 2 bases at V and 1 base at J, with 12 bases between. The germline CDR1 and CDR2 sequences are SGDLS and YYNGEE. This CDR3 region has 16 residues.